This record looks at one T cell receptor beta chain sequence and its context. Original processing methods: In the immunoSEQ data, sequences were junction-only and lacked quality scores, so filtering differed. Some clones are missing from TCRdb's copy, which holds only in-frame ones; the method was immunoSEQ multiplex PCR. The V and J calls and clone size come from that table; D and trimming were worked out from the DNA. Altogether over a million clones are present, around 82% being singletons, with the ten largest covering under 0.65%. The data derive from a study of shared clonotypes between healthy human individuals. The CDR3 spans 16 residues. CDR1 SGHRS and CDR2 YFSETQ come from the germline V gene. Trimming took 4 bases from V and 5 from J; bases not matched to a gene: 9.

Material for sequencing was memory CD4+ T cells from PBMCs. Subset reported: CD45RA-negative fraction. The chain combines TRBV5-1 with TRBJ1-4, with TRBD1 matching 9 bases. This TCR derives from a man aged 18 to 35 in good health. Some clones in this sample may be carry-over from other donors' samples. The CDR3 DNA is TGCGCCAGCAGCCGGACAGGGGTGGACCAAAATGAAAAACTGTTTTTT. Translating it yields CASSRTGVDQNEKLFF.